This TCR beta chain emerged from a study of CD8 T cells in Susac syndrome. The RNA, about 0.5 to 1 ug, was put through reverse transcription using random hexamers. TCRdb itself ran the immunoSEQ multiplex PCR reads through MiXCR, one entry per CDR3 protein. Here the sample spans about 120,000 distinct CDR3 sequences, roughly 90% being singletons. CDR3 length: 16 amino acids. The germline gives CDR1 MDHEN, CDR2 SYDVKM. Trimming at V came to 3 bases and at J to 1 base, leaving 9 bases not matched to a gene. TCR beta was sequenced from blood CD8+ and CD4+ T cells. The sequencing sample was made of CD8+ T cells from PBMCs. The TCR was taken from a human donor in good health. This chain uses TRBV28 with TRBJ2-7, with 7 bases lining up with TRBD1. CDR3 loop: CASSFHYQQGSYEQYF. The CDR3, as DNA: TGTGCCAGCAGTTTCCATTACCAACAGGGGTCCTACGAGCAGTACTTC.